One sample yielded the 2 T cell receptor beta chains listed below, sequenced in a study of cytomegalovirus exposure and HLA in healthy donors. The PCR ran on 60 Vbeta and 13 Jbeta primers. Clones were sequenced by immunoSEQ multiplex PCR, and TCRdb holds only the in-frame ones, with some missing. Of some 210,000 clones listed, roughly 80% were seen once; the top ten hold 3% to 4.5%. The sample comprised PBMCs. These receptor sequences come from a male donor in good health and CMV-seronegative.

The gene calls are TRBV19 and TRBJ2-7; 9 bases fit TRBD1. Germline CDR1 and CDR2: LNHDA and SQIVND (reference sequence). The CDR3 has 14 amino acids. Trimming cost V 3 bases and J 3 bases; bases outside gene matches: 3. The DNA of the CDR3 is TGTGCCAGTAGTATTTCGGACAGGGGCTACGAGCAGTACTTC. As protein: CASSISDRGYEQYF.

This clone was seen only once. V and J are TRBV7-3 and TRBJ2-3; TRBD2 matches at 12 bases. V lost 6 bases, J lost 7 bases, and 11 bases stayed unmatched. CDR1 is SGHTA, CDR2 FQGTGA, per germline. The CDR3 has 16 residues. This chain's CDR3 is CASSPLAGGDLHTQYF. The CDR3 DNA reads as TGTGCCAGCAGTCCTCTAGCGGGAGGGGACCTCCATACGCAGTATTTT.